Shown below are 14 T cell receptor beta chains from a single sample sequenced in a study of T cells in Graves' hyperthyroidism and ophthalmopathy. RNA transcripts yielded amplified TCR beta CDR3 regions. An initial round of RT-PCR targeting the TCR CDR3 relied on the HTBI primer set. TCRdb called the multiplex PCR reads again in MiXCR, with one record for every CDR3 protein. The sample yields roughly 500,000 distinct CDR3 sequences, approximately 49% seen once. Material for sequencing was peripheral blood or thyroid tissue (not recorded which). All receptors derive from an adult woman with Graves' disease, either hyperthyroidism or ophthalmopathy (not recorded which).

The genes are TRBV29-1 and TRBJ2-5; the D call may be TRBD1 or TRBD2 (6 bases each). Germline values: CDR1 SQVTM, CDR2 ANQGSEA. This CDR3 comprises 14 residues. Trimming stripped 1 base from V and 5 bases from J, with 14 bases between. The CDR3 protein is CSVEGGAVRETQYF. CDR3 DNA sequence: TGCAGCGTTGAAGGGGGGGCGGTGAGGGAGACCCAGTACTTC.

A single count supports this clonotype. The rearrangement links TRBV12-3 or TRBV12-4 to TRBJ2-7, with 7 bases identical to TRBD1. The CDR3 has 13 amino acids. Losses at the gene ends were 6 bases for V and 7 bases for J; bases not matched to a gene: 9. The CDR3 nucleotides are TGTGCCAGCAGCTGGGACAGCAGTAGGGAGCAGTACTTC. Its protein product is CASSWDSSREQYF.

In this sample, this clonotype turned up a few times. The chain combines TRBV4-2 with TRBJ2-7, with D possibly being TRBD2 (6 bases). Per germline, CDR1 LGHNA and CDR2 YNFKEQ. With 3 bases removed from V and 1 base from J, the gap between germline ends came to 13 bases. This CDR3 has 15 amino acids. The CDR3 loop is CASSQRSGRSYEQYF. CDR3 in DNA: TGTGCCAGCAGCCAGCGTAGCGGTCGATCCTACGAGCAGTACTTC.

The chain carries TRBV7-9 and TRBJ1-1; a weak D match, TRBD1 (5 bases). Trimming cost V 4 bases and J 1 base, with 13 bases left between them. The CDR3 runs 15 residues. Looked up from germline, CDR1 is SEHNR and CDR2 is FQNEAQ (reference sequence). For the CDR3, the DNA is TGTGCCAGCAGCTCGCAAACGGGGGAGAACACTGAAGCTTTCTTT. It encodes CASSSQTGENTEAFF.

This clonotype came up many times. The chain uses TRBV19 and TRBJ2-6; no clear D gene. The V end was cut by 7 bases, the J end by 1 base, with 11 bases between. Germline lookup yields CDR1 LNHDA and CDR2 SQIVND (reference sequence). This CDR3 has 15 amino acids. The CDR3 region is CASTAVHSGANVLTF. In DNA, the CDR3 is TGTGCCAGTACCGCGGTTCATTCTGGGGCCAACGTCCTGACTTTC.

This sequence joins TRBV9 and TRBJ2-7; 7 bases are a match to TRBD2. The CDR3 spans 16 residues. Trimming removed 5 bases from V and 6 bases from J; junction bases left unmatched: 17. The germline V gene encodes CDR1 SGDLS and CDR2 YYNGEE. The chain's CDR3 is CASSLLRELLLGEQYF. The CDR3 DNA sequence: TGTGCCAGCAGTTTGCTGCGGGAGCTCCTCCTCGGCGAGCAGTACTTC.

The chain combines TRBV10-3 with TRBJ1-1; D unresolved. Looked up from germline, CDR1 is ENHRY and CDR2 is SYGVKD. Trimming shortened V by 4 bases and J by 0 bases, and 12 bases separated the two germline ends. The CDR3 consists of 15 residues. CDR3 nucleotides: TGTGCCATCAGTGCGCCGGGATTACTGAACACTGAAGCTTTCTTT. Its protein is CAISAPGLLNTEAFF.

V usage is TRBV10-3 and J usage is TRBJ1-5, with TRBD1 matching over 7 bases. CDR3 length equals 15 residues. The trim removed 2 bases at V and 1 base at J, leaving 2 bases unmatched. The germline V gene has CDR1 ENHRY and CDR2 SYGVKD. This CDR3 is CAISERQGSNQPQHF. The CDR3, as DNA: TGTGCCATCAGTGAGAGACAGGGAAGCAATCAGCCCCAGCATTTT.

This clonotype was counted at least ten times. This CDR3 reads CASSSTSGRTGELFF. The CDR3 nucleotides read TGTGCCAGCAGCTCGACTAGCGGGAGGACCGGGGAGCTGTTTTTT. The chain combines TRBV7-8 with TRBJ2-2, with TRBD2 identical over 13 bases. Germline trimming cut 4 bases from V and 5 bases from J; bases unmatched to any gene: 1. CDR3 length: 15 amino acids. CDR1 SGHVS and CDR2 FQNEAQ come from the germline V gene.

Details on this clonotype: The germline gene is not matched at one end of the junction; a read error may be the cause. The chain links TRBV2 to TRBJ1-2; D remains unclear. Germline lookup yields CDR1 SNHLY and CDR2 FYNNEI. The CDR3 is made up of 12 amino acids. CDR3 residues: CACSAAFYGYTF. CDR3 nucleotides: TGTGCCTGCAGTGCTGCCTTCTATGGCTACACCTTC.

About this clonotype itself: At one end, the junction sequence differs from germline, possibly due to a read error. The rearrangement links TRBV7-9 to TRBJ2-7; D call uncertain. The CDR3 loop spans 13 amino acids. Looked up from germline, CDR1 is SEHNR and CDR2 is FQNEAQ (reference sequence). CDR3 bases: TGTGCCAGCCCCCGGGCCGGCTCCTGCGAGCAGTACTTC. Encoded protein: CASPRAGSCEQYF.

The rearrangement uses TRBV10-3 and TRBJ1-4, with TRBD1 identical over 7 bases. The CDR3 covers 15 residues. CDR1 is ENHRY and CDR2 is SYGVKD in the germline V gene. V lost 2 bases and J lost 6; bases outside the gene matches: 6. The CDR3 protein is CAISEPTGLDEKLFF. The CDR3 DNA is TGTGCCATCAGTGAGCCGACAGGGTTGGATGAAAAACTGTTTTTT.

This clonotype appeared many times. This sequence joins TRBV5-1 and TRBJ1-5; TRBD1 might be the D (6 bases). This CDR3 is built from 15 residues. V shed 4 bases and J shed 3 bases, with 14 bases lying between them. Per the germline V gene, CDR1 is SGHRS and CDR2 is YFSETQ. The DNA of the CDR3 is TGCGCCAGCAGCCTGGCCCCAGGGGCCAATCAGCCCCAGCATTTT. Translating it yields CASSLAPGANQPQHF. The variable domain in full, completed from reference TRBV5-1 and TRBJ1-5, reads KAGVTQTPRYLIKTRGQQVTLSCSPISGHRSVSWYQQTPGQGLQFLFEYFSETQRNKGNFPGRFSGRQFSNSRSEMNVSTLELGDSALYLCASSLAPGANQPQHFGDGTRLSIL.

This clonotype was counted only a few times. The chain couples TRBV14 to TRBJ2-7, with 9 bases identical to TRBD2. Germline loops: CDR1 SGHDN, CDR2 FVKESK. V lost 0 bases and J lost 5; bases outside the gene matches: 11. There are 17 residues in the CDR3. The CDR3 loop is CASSQDRVGGRAHEQYF. The CDR3 region has the DNA TGTGCCAGCAGCCAAGATAGAGTGGGCGGGAGGGCCCACGAGCAGTACTTC. Based on the CDR3 plus reference TRBV14 and TRBJ2-7, the full variable domain is EAGVTQFPSHSVIEKGQTVTLRCDPISGHDNLYWYRRVMGKEIKFLLHFVKESKQDESGMPNNRFLAERTGGTYSTLKVQPAELEDSGVYFCASSQDRVGGRAHEQYFGPGTRLTVT.